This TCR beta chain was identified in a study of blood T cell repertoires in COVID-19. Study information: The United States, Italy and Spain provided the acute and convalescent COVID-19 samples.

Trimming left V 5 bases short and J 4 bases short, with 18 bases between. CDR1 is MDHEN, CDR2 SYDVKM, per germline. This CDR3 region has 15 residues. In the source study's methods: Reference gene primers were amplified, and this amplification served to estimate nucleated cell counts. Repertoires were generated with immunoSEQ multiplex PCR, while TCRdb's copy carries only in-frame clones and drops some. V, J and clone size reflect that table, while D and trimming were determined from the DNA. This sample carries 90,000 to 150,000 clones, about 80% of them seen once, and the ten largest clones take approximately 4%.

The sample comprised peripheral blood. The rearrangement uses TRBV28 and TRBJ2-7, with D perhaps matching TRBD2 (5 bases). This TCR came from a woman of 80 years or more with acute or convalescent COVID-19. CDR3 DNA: TGTGCCAGCAGTCCCCGGACTTTCCCCCTTTACGAGCAGTACTTC. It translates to CASSPRTFPLYEQYF.